The next 22 T cell receptor beta chains were all read from a single sample in a study of Ad26.COV2.S vaccination and SARS-CoV-2 variants. Sequenced by immunoSEQ multiplex PCR; TCRdb stores in-frame clones only, minus some. The sample yields about 440,000 clones, 87% seen once. Indicated treatment: some 20 received Ad26.COV2.S at low or high dose, single or two shots; about five received placebo; per-sample allocation not given. Each sample was drawn 63 days after the first injection (of vaccine or placebo). The specimen was peripheral blood, collected in a trial of Ad26.COV2.S vaccine versus placebo. The receptors shown here come from a person between 18 and 65 years old who received the Ad26.COV2.S COVID-19 vaccine or a placebo.

The chain has TRBV6-5 and TRBJ1-2, with TRBD1 identical over 7 bases. V lost 4 bases and J lost 2; bases outside the gene matches: 7. From germline, CDR1 is MNHEY and CDR2 SVGAGI. CDR3 length: 15 amino acids. CDR3 DNA: TGTGCCAGCAGTTTGGACAGGCCAGAGAACTATGGCTACACCTTC. Protein sequence: CASSLDRPENYGYTF.

The rearrangement joins TRBV28 to TRBJ1-6; possibly TRBD1 for D (6 bases). V lost 5 bases and J 8 bases, leaving 16 bases between the germline ends. Germline V lookup: CDR1 MDHEN, CDR2 SYDVKM. This CDR3 has 15 residues. DNA of the CDR3: TGTGCCAGCAGTGCCGCAACAGGGCCTCATTCACCCCTCCACTTT. Residues: CASSAATGPHSPLHF.

The chain joins TRBV11-1 to TRBJ1-6; no clear D. This CDR3 comprises 14 residues. V was cut by 0 bases and J by 7 bases, with 7 bases left in between. The germline V gene has CDR1 SGHAT and CDR2 FQDESV (reference sequence). CDR3 protein: CASSLATENSPLHF. The CDR3 DNA sequence: TGTGCCAGCAGCTTAGCAACAGAGAATTCACCCCTCCACTTT.

CDR3 nucleotide sequence: TGTGCCAGCAGCCAATTAGGATCTGTGACTCACGAGCAGTACTTC. Translating gives CASSQLGSVTHEQYF. The rearrangement uses TRBV16 and TRBJ2-7; D is undetermined. V was cut by 1 base and J by 5 bases, with 15 bases left in between. Germline V gene lookup returns CDR1 KGHSY and CDR2 FQNENV. The CDR3 has 15 residues. The full variable domain, rest sourced from reference TRBV16 and TRBJ2-7, is GEEVAQTPKHLVRGEGQKAKLYCAPIKGHSYVFWYQQVLKNEFKFLISFQNENVFDETGMPKERFSAKCLPNSPCSLEIQATKLEDSAVYFCASSQLGSVTHEQYFGPGTRLTVT.

A few counts support this clone. This chain links TRBV6-2 or TRBV6-3 with TRBJ1-4, with D possibly TRBD1 on 5 matching bases. The V gene's germline CDR1 is MNHEY and CDR2 SVGEGT. This CDR3 comprises 13 residues. Trimming left V 2 bases short and J 8 bases short, with 9 bases between. The CDR3 nucleotides are TGTGCCAGCAGTTACCAGGGAGAGGAAAAACTGTTTTTT. Encoded protein: CASSYQGEEKLFF.

The genes are TRBV7-9 and TRBJ2-3; D is ambiguous. The CDR3 is made up of 15 amino acids. Trimming cost V 8 bases and J 1 base, with 16 bases left between them. Germline V lookup: CDR1 SEHNR, CDR2 FQNEAQ (reference sequence). In DNA, the CDR3 is TGTGCCAGCTCCCTAGAAACCGGCGGCACAGATACGCAGTATTTT. Translation: CASSLETGGTDTQYF.

This chain links TRBV5-6 with TRBJ2-2; D is unclear. CDR1 and CDR2 from the germline V gene are SGHDT and YYEEEE. The CDR3 runs to 16 residues. Trimming removed 4 bases from V and 5 bases from J, with 18 bases in between. Here the CDR3 DNA reads TGTGCCAGCAGCCCACCCCGGACCCTAGGGACCGGGGAGCTGTTTTTT. Translated, it gives CASSPPRTLGTGELFF. The variable domain in full, with the rest retrieved from reference TRBV5-6 and TRBJ2-2, is DAGVTQSPTHLIKTRGQQVTLRCSPKSGHDTVSWYQQALGQGPQFIFQYYEEEERQRGNFPDRFSGHQFPNYSSELNVNALLLGDSALYLCASSPPRTLGTGELFFGEGSRLTVL.

V gene TRBV16 combines with J gene TRBJ2-3, with no clear D. The V end lost 4 bases, the J end lost 5 bases, and 4 bases lay between the germline ends. The CDR3 has 11 amino acids. Germline CDR1 reads KGHSY; CDR2 reads FQNENV. CDR3 coding DNA: TGTGCCAGCAGCCGGGTAGATACGCAGTATTTT. It specifies CASSRVDTQYF.

This chain uses TRBV9 with TRBJ2-7; 8 positions match TRBD1. This CDR3 has 12 residues. V lost 7 bases, J lost 3 bases, and 3 bases stayed unmatched. CDR1 and CDR2 (germline): SGDLS, YYNGEE. The CDR3 region has the DNA TGTGCCAGCTACAGGGGGGACTACGAGCAGTACTTC. This sequence encodes CASYRGDYEQYF.

V and J are TRBV6-1 and TRBJ1-6, with TRBD1 as a possible D gene (5 bases). Trimming left V 2 bases short and J 14 bases short, with 16 bases between. Germline loops: CDR1 MNHNS, CDR2 SASEGT. CDR3 length: 14 residues. In DNA, the CDR3 is TGTGCCAGCAGTGAATCCTCGGGGCATGGAGCCCTCCACTTT. As protein: CASSESSGHGALHF.

This clone was detected once. V usage is TRBV29-1 and J usage is TRBJ2-2; a weak D match, TRBD1 (6 bases). CDR3 length: 16 residues. Between the trimmed V and J ends, which lost 5 bases and 6 bases, there was a span of 22 bases. Looked up from germline, CDR1 is SQVTM and CDR2 is ANQGSEA. CDR3 DNA: TGCAGCGTTCGAATGTGGTCAGGGGTTGGATCCGGGGAGCTGTTTTTT. Its protein product is CSVRMWSGVGSGELFF.

The CDR3 bases are TGCGCCAGCTCGGGGGGACAGGGCCGGTACCAAGAGACCCAGTACTTC. Amino acid sequence: CASSGGQGRYQETQYF. This rearrangement joins TRBV5-1 to TRBJ2-5, with 9 nucleotides matching TRBD1. The CDR3 spans 16 residues. V shed 7 bases and J 0 bases; nucleotides not matched to a gene: 10. CDR1 and CDR2 from the germline V gene are SGHRS and YFSETQ.

As to this clone: In the same sample, other DNA sequences code for this CDR3. This rearrangement joins TRBV19 to TRBJ2-3; D is ambiguous. CDR1 LNHDA and CDR2 SQIVND come from the germline V gene (reference sequence). The CDR3 extends over 13 amino acids. The V gene lost 3 bases and the J gene lost 3 bases, with 7 bases spanning the gap. CDR3: CASSIGLTDTQYF. CDR3 nucleotides: TGTGCCAGTAGTATCGGTTTGACAGATACGCAGTATTTT.

The V call is TRBV21-1, the J call TRBJ1-2; the table's D gene call, TRBD1, was not cross checked with the DNA. TRBV21-1 is an annotated pseudogene. This CDR3 has 16 residues. The CDR3 DNA reads TGTGCCAGCAGCCCACGGGACAGGAACCCCTTCTGTGGCTACACCTTC. Encoded protein: CASSPRDRNPFCGYTF.

The V gene is TRBV7-2, the J gene TRBJ2-3; tentative D call: TRBD2 (6 bases). Germline V gene sequence: CDR1 SGHTA, CDR2 FQGNSA. V was trimmed by 2 bases and J by 1 base, leaving 13 bases between them. The CDR3 has 16 amino acids. The CDR3 bases are TGTGCCAGCAGCTTATTTCGGCGCGGGGGCACAGATACGCAGTATTTT. Its protein product is CASSLFRRGGTDTQYF.

In regard to this clone: This sample also contains other DNA sequences that code for the same CDR3. The rearrangement uses TRBV7-2 and TRBJ2-2; D is possibly TRBD1 (6 bases). The germline gives CDR1 SGHTA, CDR2 FQGNSA. V dropped 4 bases and J dropped 5 bases, with 8 bases sitting between them. The CDR3 sequence is 13 residues long. The CDR3 loop is CASSSGVTGELFF. The CDR3 DNA reads as TGTGCCAGCAGCTCAGGGGTTACCGGGGAGCTGTTTTTT.

This clone is a singleton in its sample. CDR3 nucleotides: TGTGCCAGCAGTGAAGCTTACAGGAGGTCACCCCTCCACTTT. It yields the protein CASSEAYRRSPLHF. This chain links TRBV6-1 with TRBJ1-6, with a tentative D call TRBD1 (5 bases). Germline V lookup: CDR1 MNHNS, CDR2 SASEGT. V lost 0 bases and J lost 10, with 10 bases in between. The CDR3 is 14 residues long.

V is TRBV3-1 (or the pseudogene TRBV3-2) and J is TRBJ1-1; no definite D call. The V end lost 1 base, the J end lost 3 bases, and 12 bases lay between the germline ends. Looked up from germline, CDR1 is LGHDT and CDR2 is YNNKEL (reference sequence). The CDR3 has 15 residues. DNA of the CDR3: TGTGCCAGCAGCCAAGTGCCAGGCAAGCACACTGAAGCTTTCTTT. Residues: CASSQVPGKHTEAFF.

The chain uses TRBV19 and TRBJ1-1; 9 positions match TRBD1. Germline-derived CDR1 and CDR2 are LNHDA and SQIVND (reference sequence). The CDR3 has 13 amino acids. V lost 5 bases and J lost 10; bases outside the gene matches: 8. The DNA of the CDR3 is TGTGCCAGTAGTCCAACTGGGACAGGGACAGCTTTCTTT. This codes for CASSPTGTGTAFF.

The rearrangement joins TRBV11-2 to TRBJ2-5; 10 bases line up with TRBD2. The germline gives CDR1 SGHAT, CDR2 FQNNGV. The trim removed 5 bases at V and 5 bases at J, leaving 8 bases unmatched. This CDR3 is 15 amino acids long. CDR3 DNA sequence: TGTGCCAGCAGCGACCAGGGTAGCGGGAGGGAGACCCAGTACTTC. Its protein is CASSDQGSGRETQYF.

This clone was counted a few times. V gene TRBV7-9 combines with J gene TRBJ1-1; unclear D gene. In germline, CDR1 is SEHNR, CDR2 FQNEAQ (reference sequence). Trimming left V 6 bases short and J 5 bases short, with 13 bases between. This CDR3 has 13 amino acids. CDR3: CASSLLGVTEAFF. CDR3 nucleotides: TGTGCCAGCAGTCTCCTCGGGGTTACTGAAGCTTTCTTT. The full variable domain, in which reference TRBV7-9 and TRBJ1-1 provide the parts outside the CDR3, is DTGVSQNPRHKITKRGQNVTFRCDPISEHNRLYWYRQTLGQGPEFLTYFQNEAQLEKSRLLSDRFSAERPKGSFSTLEIQRTEQGDSAMYLCASSLLGVTEAFFGQGTRLTVV.

This sequence joins TRBV27 and TRBJ2-7, with D possibly being TRBD1 or TRBD2 (5 bases each). The CDR3 totals 13 residues. Trimming removed 10 bases from V and 2 bases from J, with 15 bases in between. CDR1 is MNHEY, CDR2 SMNVEV, per germline (reference sequence). This CDR3 reads CATKGNGAYEQYF. As DNA, the CDR3 is TGTGCCACCAAGGGGAACGGGGCCTACGAGCAGTACTTC.